One sample yielded the 13 T cell receptor beta chains listed below, sequenced in a study of CD8 T cells in ankylosing spondylitis. In TCRdb, the 5' RACE reads were re-called with MiXCR into one record per CDR3 protein. This table holds 250,000 to 350,000 distinct CDR3 sequences, less than 25% found once. The sequenced sample was blood, either unsorted or a sorted T cell fraction (not recorded which). All receptors come from a female donor with ankylosing spondylitis or in good health (not recorded which).

The V call is TRBV10-3, the J call TRBJ1-4, with D possibly being TRBD1 (6 bases). V shed 11 bases and J shed 5 bases, with 12 bases lying between them. The CDR3 is made up of 12 amino acids. The germline V gene has CDR1 ENHRY and CDR2 SYGVKD. CDR3 DNA sequence: TGTGCCGTACAGGGACCCAATGAAAAACTGTTTTTT. Its translation is CAVQGPNEKLFF.

Ten or more counts support this clonotype. The rearrangement joins TRBV5-5 to TRBJ2-5, with D unresolved. Trimming removed 0 bases from V and 5 bases from J, with 5 bases in between. The CDR3 contains 12 residues. Per the germline V gene, CDR1 is SGHKS and CDR2 is YYEKEE (reference sequence). This CDR3 reads CASSLEVETQYF. CDR3 DNA: TGTGCCAGCAGCTTGGAGGTGGAGACCCAGTACTTC.

This clonotype was observed many times. This rearrangement joins TRBV11-2 to TRBJ1-2; D is possibly TRBD1 (5 bases). The germline gives CDR1 SGHAT, CDR2 FQNNGV. Trimming left V 0 bases short and J 1 base short, with 15 bases between. This CDR3 is built from 17 residues. CDR3 DNA: TGTGCCAGCAGCTTAGACAGGGCGGGGATAAATAACTATGGCTACACCTTC. This codes for CASSLDRAGINNYGYTF.

This clonotype has just a few counts. V gene TRBV10-3 combines with J gene TRBJ2-6, with 7 bases fitting TRBD2. CDR1 ENHRY and CDR2 SYGVKD come from the germline V gene. V was pared by 0 bases and J by 0 bases, with 2 bases of the junction left unmatched. CDR3 length: 17 amino acids. CDR3 bases: TGTGCCATCAGTGAGTCGCGGGGGAACTCTGGGGCCAACGTCCTGACTTTC. As protein: CAISESRGNSGANVLTF.

J is TRBJ2-7 and V is TRBV20-1; the match to TRBD2 covers 7 bases. Germline V gene lookup returns CDR1 DFQATT and CDR2 SNEGSKA (reference sequence). J gave up 0 bases and V 6 bases, and 11 bases lay outside the gene matches. This CDR3 comprises 15 residues. The CDR3, as DNA: TGCAGTGCCCCCGTGAGGCGGGAGAGCTCCTACGAGCAGTACTTC. Translation: CSAPVRRESSYEQYF.

The chain carries TRBV12-3 or TRBV12-4 and TRBJ2-1; either TRBD1 or TRBD2 may fit D (5 bases each). Trimming cost V 6 bases and J 10 bases, with 19 bases left between them. The CDR3 has 14 amino acids. The chain's CDR3 is CASRGPRAVSEQFF. Written as DNA, the CDR3 is TGTGCCAGCAGGGGACCTAGGGCGGTGTCAGAGCAGTTCTTC.

There are a few counts of this clonotype. CDR3 in amino acids: CASSVAVRAGDADTQYF. The DNA of the CDR3 is TGTGCCAGCAGCGTAGCTGTTAGAGCGGGAGACGCAGATACGCAGTATTTT. The chain employs TRBV9 and TRBJ2-3; 8 bases are a match to TRBD2. V dropped 0 bases and J dropped 4; count of bases not matched to a gene: 10. CDR1 and CDR2 from the germline V gene are SGDLS and YYNGEE. CDR3 length equals 17 residues.

This clonotype turned up a few times. The chain employs TRBV7-2 and TRBJ1-5; D is perhaps TRBD1 (6 bases). The CDR3 extends over 15 amino acids. Trimming left V 2 bases short and J 0 bases short, with 8 bases between. Germline V gene lookup returns CDR1 SGHTA and CDR2 FQGNSA. Here the CDR3 reads CASSLTGLSNQPQHF. CDR3 nucleotide sequence: TGTGCCAGCAGCTTAACAGGGCTTAGCAATCAGCCCCAGCATTTT.

The V and J genes are TRBV28 and TRBJ2-1; D call uncertain. Germline V gene lookup returns CDR1 MDHEN and CDR2 SYDVKM. The CDR3 consists of 12 residues. Trimming stripped 5 bases from V and 8 bases from J, with 10 bases between. The DNA of the CDR3 is TGTGCCAGCAGTCTCCTAGGGCATGAGCAGTTCTTC. This sequence encodes CASSLLGHEQFF.

This clonotype occurred a few times. The J gene is TRBJ2-5, the V gene TRBV4-3, with D perhaps matching TRBD1 or TRBD2 (5 bases each). Trimming left V 2 bases short and J 5 bases short, with 15 bases between. CDR1 and CDR2 from the germline V gene are LGHNA and YSLEER. The length of the CDR3 is 15 residues. CDR3 region: CASSQSGTLGETQYF. CDR3 sequence (DNA): TGCGCCAGCAGCCAATCCGGGACGCTGGGGGAGACCCAGTACTTC.

The chain links TRBV6-1 to TRBJ2-2, with D perhaps matching TRBD1 (5 bases). V was pared by 4 bases and J by 2 bases, with 14 bases between. The CDR3 loop spans 16 amino acids. CDR1 and CDR2 (germline): MNHNS, SASEGT. Here the CDR3 DNA reads TGTGCCAGCAGTGTTCAGGGCAAGGGAAACACCGGGGAGCTGTTTTTT. Its translation: CASSVQGKGNTGELFF.

The chain links TRBV6-5 to TRBJ2-7; no firm D call. The germline V gene has CDR1 MNHEY and CDR2 SVGAGI. V lost 2 bases, J lost 6 bases, and 14 bases lay in between. The CDR3 is 14 amino acids. CDR3 protein: CASSYLLKGAEQYF. The CDR3 bases are TGTGCCAGCAGTTACCTCCTGAAGGGCGCCGAGCAGTACTTC.

V is TRBV24-1 and J is TRBJ2-1; D may be TRBD1 or TRBD2 (6 bases each). Germline values: CDR1 KGHDR, CDR2 SFDVKD. This CDR3 comprises 15 residues. V lost 3 bases and J 7 bases, leaving 15 bases between the germline ends. CDR3 sequence (DNA): TGTGCCACCAGTGATCCCCAATGGAGGGGGAATGAGCAGTTCTTC. It translates to CATSDPQWRGNEQFF.